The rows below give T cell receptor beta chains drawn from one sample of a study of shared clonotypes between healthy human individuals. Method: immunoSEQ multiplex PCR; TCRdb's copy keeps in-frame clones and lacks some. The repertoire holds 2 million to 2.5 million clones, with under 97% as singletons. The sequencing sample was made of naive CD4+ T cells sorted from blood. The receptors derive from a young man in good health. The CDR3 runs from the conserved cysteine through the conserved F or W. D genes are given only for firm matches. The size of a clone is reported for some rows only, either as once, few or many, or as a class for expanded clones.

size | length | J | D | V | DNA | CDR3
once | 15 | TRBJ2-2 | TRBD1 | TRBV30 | TGTGCCTGGAGTGTCGGGACAGGGAAAATCGGGGAGCTGTTTTTT | CAWSVGTGKIGELFF
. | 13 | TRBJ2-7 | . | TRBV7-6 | TGTGCCAGCAGCTTAGCGCACCAAAACGAGCAGTACTTC | CASSLAHQNEQYF
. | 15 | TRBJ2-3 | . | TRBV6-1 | TGTGCCAGCAGTGAAGTGGGGGCCCTACTAGATACGCAGTATTTT | CASSEVGALLDTQYF
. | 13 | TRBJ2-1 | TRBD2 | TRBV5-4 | TGTGCCAGCAGCCCCCCCGCGGGGGAAAGGCAGTTCTTC | CASSPPAGERQFF
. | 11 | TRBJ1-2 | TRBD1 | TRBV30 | TGTGCTTTCGGACAGGCGGGAGGCTACACCTTC | CAFGQAGGYTF
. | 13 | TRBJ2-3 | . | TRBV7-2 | TGTGCCAGCAGCCCTTCCGTGGCAGATACGCAGTATTTT | CASSPSVADTQYF
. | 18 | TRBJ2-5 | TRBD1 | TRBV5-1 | TGCGCCAGCAGCTACTCCGGGACAGGGGGCTATGGGGTAGAGACCCAGTACTTC | CASSYSGTGGYGVETQYF
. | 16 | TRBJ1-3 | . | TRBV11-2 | TGTGCCAGCAGCTTAATGTACTTAATCTCTGGAAACACCATATATTTT | CASSLMYLISGNTIYF
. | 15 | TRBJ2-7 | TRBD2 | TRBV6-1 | TGTGCCAGCAGTGATTCTAGCGGTTTAACGTACGAGCAGTACTTC | CASSDSSGLTYEQYF
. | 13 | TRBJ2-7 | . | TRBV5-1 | TGCGCCAGGGGATTGGTAGGGAACTACGAGCAGTACTTC | CARGLVGNYEQYF
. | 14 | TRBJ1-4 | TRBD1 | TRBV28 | TGTGCCAGCAGCCCGGGACAGCTACATGAAAAACTGTTTTTT | CASSPGQLHEKLFF
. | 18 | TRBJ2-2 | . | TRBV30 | TGTGCCTGTAGCCGGGACCGCAAGATGTCCGCGAACACCGGGGAGCTGTTTTTT | CACSRDRKMSANTGELFF
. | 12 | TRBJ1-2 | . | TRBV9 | TGTGCCAGCAGCGATTACAAGGATGGCTACACCTTC | CASSDYKDGYTF
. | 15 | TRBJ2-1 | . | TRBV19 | TGTGCCAGTAGTGCGTACAAACCTAATTACAATGAGCAGTTCTTC | CASSAYKPNYNEQFF
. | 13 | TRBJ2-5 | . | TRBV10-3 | TGTGCCATCAGTGAAGAGTTCCAAGAGACCCAGTACTTC | CAISEEFQETQYF
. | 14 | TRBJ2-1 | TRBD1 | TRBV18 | TGTGCCAGCTCTCCCTGGGACAGGAACAATGAGCAGTTCTTC | CASSPWDRNNEQFF
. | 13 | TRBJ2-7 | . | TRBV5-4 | TGTGCCAGCAGCACGGACAGAGGAACCGAGCAGTACTTC | CASSTDRGTEQYF
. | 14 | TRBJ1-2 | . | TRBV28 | TGTGCCAGCAGTTTAAACACAGGGTTCTATGGCTACACCTTC | CASSLNTGFYGYTF
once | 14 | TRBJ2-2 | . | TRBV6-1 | TGTGCCAGCAATGGGTTGGAGGGAGCCGGGGAGCTGTTTTTT | CASNGLEGAGELFF
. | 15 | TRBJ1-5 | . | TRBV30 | TGTGCCTGGAGTCCGGGACTGAAAAGCAATCAGCCCCAGCATTTT | CAWSPGLKSNQPQHF
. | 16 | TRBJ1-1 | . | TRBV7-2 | TGTGCCAGCAGCCCAATGAGGTCGCTGGGGTCGCCTGAAGCTTTCTTT | CASSPMRSLGSPEAFF
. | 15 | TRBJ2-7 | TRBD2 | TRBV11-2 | TGTGCCAGCAGCCCCCGACTAGCGGGAGGGGCCGAGCAGTACTTC | CASSPRLAGGAEQYF
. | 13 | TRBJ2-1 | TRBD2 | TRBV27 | TGTGCCAGCAGTTGGCGGGAGGGGGATGAGCAGTTCTTC | CASSWREGDEQFF
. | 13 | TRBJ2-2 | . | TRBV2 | TGTGCCAGCAGTGAAGAGTACACCGGGGAGCTGTTTTTT | CASSEEYTGELFF
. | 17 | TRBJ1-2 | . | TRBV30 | TGTGCCTGGAGTTCTCACCCATGGGCAGGGGCGGGGTATGGCTACACCTTC | CAWSSHPWAGAGYGYTF
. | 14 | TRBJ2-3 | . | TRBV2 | TGTGCCAGCAGTGAAGTTTTTACTACAGATACGCAGTATTTT | CASSEVFTTDTQYF
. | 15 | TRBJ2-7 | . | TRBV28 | TGTGCCAGCAGTCCCGGCGGGACGGGCACCTACGAGCAGTACTTC | CASSPGGTGTYEQYF
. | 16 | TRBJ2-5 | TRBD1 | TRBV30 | TGTGCCTGGAGTGTTGGTCGGGACAGGGAATTGGGGACCCAGTACTTC | CAWSVGRDRELGTQYF
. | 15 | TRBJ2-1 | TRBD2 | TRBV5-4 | TGTGCCAGCAGCTTGACTAGCGGGAGGGGCAATGAGCAGTTCTTC | CASSLTSGRGNEQFF
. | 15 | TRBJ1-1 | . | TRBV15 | TGTGCCACCAGCAGATACGCGACTGGAGGAACTGAAGCTTTCTTT | CATSRYATGGTEAFF
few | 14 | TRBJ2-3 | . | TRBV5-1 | TGCGCCAGCAGCTTGGGGCAGAACACAGATACGCAGTATTTT | CASSLGQNTDTQYF
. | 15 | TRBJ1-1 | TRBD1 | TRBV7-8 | TGTGCCAGCAGCCCCATCGGGACAGTGAACACTGAAGCTTTCTTT | CASSPIGTVNTEAFF
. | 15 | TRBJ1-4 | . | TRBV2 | TGTGCCAGCAGCCGTACCCTTGCAATTAATGAAAAACTGTTTTTT | CASSRTLAINEKLFF
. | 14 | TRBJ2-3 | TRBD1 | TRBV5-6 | TGTGCCAGCAGCTGGACAGGGGGGACGGATACGCAGTATTTT | CASSWTGGTDTQYF
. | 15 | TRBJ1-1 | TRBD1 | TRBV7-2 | TGTGCCAGCAGCCCGGACAGGTCCGTGGGTACTGAAGCTTTCTTT | CASSPDRSVGTEAFF
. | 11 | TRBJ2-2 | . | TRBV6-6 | TGTGCCAGCAGTCCCCCCGGGGAGCTGTTTTTT | CASSPPGELFF
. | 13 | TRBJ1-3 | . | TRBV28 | TGTGCCAGCAGCAGAGGGTCTGGAAACACCATATATTTT | CASSRGSGNTIYF
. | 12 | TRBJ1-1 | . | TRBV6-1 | TGTGCCAGCAGCCTAGACAGGATAGAAGCTTTCTTT | CASSLDRIEAFF
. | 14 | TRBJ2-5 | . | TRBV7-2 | TGTGCCAGCAGCTCTGGCAGGTACCAAGAGACCCAGTACTTC | CASSSGRYQETQYF
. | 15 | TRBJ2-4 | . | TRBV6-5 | TGTGCCAGCAGTTACTCGACAGCAGCCAAAAACATTCAGTACTTC | CASSYSTAAKNIQYF
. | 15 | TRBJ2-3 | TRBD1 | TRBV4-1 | TGCGCCAGCAGCCAGACAGGGGCTCCCACAGATACGCAGTATTTT | CASSQTGAPTDTQYF
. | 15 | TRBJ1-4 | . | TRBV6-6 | TGTGCCAGCAGTTACCTGGACAGCGGCGGAGGAAAACTGTTTTTT | CASSYLDSGGGKLFF
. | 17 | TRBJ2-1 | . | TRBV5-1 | TGCGCCAGCAGCTTAGGTCTCACAGGAAACTCCTACAATGAGCAGTTCTTC | CASSLGLTGNSYNEQFF
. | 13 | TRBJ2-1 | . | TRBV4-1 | TGCGCCAGCCGTTATACAGGGAACAATGAGCAGTTCTTC | CASRYTGNNEQFF
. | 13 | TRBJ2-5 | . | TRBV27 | TGTGCCACCCAACGGGGGCCGCAAGAGACCCAGTACTTC | CATQRGPQETQYF
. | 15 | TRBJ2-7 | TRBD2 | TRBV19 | TGTGCCAGTAGTATAGCCACTAGCGGGGGCTACGAGCAGTACTTC | CASSIATSGGYEQYF
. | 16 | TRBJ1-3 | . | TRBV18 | TGTGCCAGCTCACCACTCCCCAGGGGTGACGGAAACACCATATATTTT | CASSPLPRGDGNTIYF
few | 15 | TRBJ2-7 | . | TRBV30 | TGTGCCTGGAGCCGTGGGGGGAGTGCTATCGACGAGCAGTACTTC | CAWSRGGSAIDEQYF
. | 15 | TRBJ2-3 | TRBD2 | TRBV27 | TGTGCCAGCAGTCCCCCCGGACTAGCGGGGCATACGCAGTATTTT | CASSPPGLAGHTQYF
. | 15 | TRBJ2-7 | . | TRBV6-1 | TGTGCCAGCAGTGAAGGGCGGCGAACTCACTACGAGCAGTACTTC | CASSEGRRTHYEQYF
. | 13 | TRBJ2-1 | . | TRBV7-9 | TGTGCCAGCAGCCCCGAACCCTACAATGAGCAGTTCTTC | CASSPEPYNEQFF
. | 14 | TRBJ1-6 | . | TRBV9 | TGTGCCAGCAGCGTAGGACCCATGGGTTCACCCCTCCACTTT | CASSVGPMGSPLHF
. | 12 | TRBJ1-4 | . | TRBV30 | TGTGCCTGGAGGCACGGGGGGGAAAAACTGTTTTTT | CAWRHGGEKLFF
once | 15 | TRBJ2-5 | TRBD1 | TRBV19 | TGTGCCAGTAGTATAGTGGGGACAGGAGCAGAGACCCAGTACTTC | CASSIVGTGAETQYF
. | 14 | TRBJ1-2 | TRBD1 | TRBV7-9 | TGTGCCAGCAGCCCTCCGGCAGGGGGGTTTGGCTACACCTTC | CASSPPAGGFGYTF
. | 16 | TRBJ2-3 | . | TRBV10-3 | TGTGCCATCAGTGAGTCGGCAGGAGGCGGGACAGATACGCAGTATTTT | CAISESAGGGTDTQYF
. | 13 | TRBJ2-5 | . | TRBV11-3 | TGTGCCAGCAGGGGACGGGCGATGGAGACCCAGTACTTC | CASRGRAMETQYF
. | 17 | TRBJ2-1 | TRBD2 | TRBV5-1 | TGCGCCAGCAGCTTGGCCGGGGGGGCCCGCTCCTACAATGAGCAGTTCTTC | CASSLAGGARSYNEQFF